Each of the 5 T cell receptor beta chains below was sequenced from the same sample in a study of blood T cell repertoires in COVID-19. The protocol was immunoSEQ multiplex PCR, while the TCRdb copy is restricted to in-frame clones and leaves out a portion. The sample lists approximately 350,000 clones, 83% seen once, with just under 3% in the top ten. Sample: peripheral blood. Receptors were obtained from a man aged 25-45 years with active or convalescent COVID-19.

The chain joins TRBV6-5 to TRBJ2-2; D not certain. Trimming took off 4 bases at V and 0 bases at J, with 9 bases between the two ends. This CDR3 contains 15 residues. Germline assignment: CDR1 MNHEY and CDR2 SVGAGI. CDR3 amino acids: CASSWQFANTGELFF. CDR3 bases: TGTGCCAGCAGTTGGCAGTTCGCGAACACCGGGGAGCTGTTTTTT.

The chain is built from TRBV7-3 and TRBJ2-3, with 7 bases lining up with TRBD1. Germline V gene sequence: CDR1 SGHTA, CDR2 FQGTGA. The CDR3 has 15 residues. J was trimmed by 3 bases and V by 2 bases; bases with no gene match: 5. The CDR3 coding sequence is TGTGCCAGCAGCTTACAGACAGGGATTACAGATACGCAGTATTTT. Its translation: CASSLQTGITDTQYF. Full variable domain (missing parts from reference TRBV7-3 and TRBJ2-3): GAGVSQTPSNKVTEKGKYVELRCDPISGHTALYWYRQSLGQGPEFLIYFQGTGAADDSGLPNDRFFAVRPEGSVSTLKIQRTERGDSAVYLCASSLQTGITDTQYFGPGTRLTVL.

The V gene is TRBV7-2, the J gene TRBJ2-1, with TRBD1 matching 11 bases. Per germline, CDR1 SGHTA and CDR2 FQGNSA. Trimming at V came to 4 bases and at J to 2 bases, leaving 7 bases not matched to a gene. CDR3 length: 17 amino acids. CDR3 DNA sequence: TGTGCCAGCAGCTCACCCGTGGGACAGGGGGCCTACAATGAGCAGTTCTTC. Residues: CASSSPVGQGAYNEQFF.

This clone was observed a single time. The chain carries TRBV2 and TRBJ1-6, with 7 bases identical to TRBD1. After removal of 7 bases from V and 7 bases from J, the junction contained 7 bases not matched to a gene. The CDR3 covers 14 residues. Germline values: CDR1 SNHLY, CDR2 FYNNEI. For the CDR3, the DNA is TGTGCCAGCATGAGGGGGACAGAGAATTCACCCCTCCACTTT. This gives the protein CASMRGTENSPLHF.

This clone was counted a single time. This sequence joins TRBV29-1 and TRBJ2-7; 15 bases line up with TRBD2. V was pared by 1 base and J by 6 bases, with 4 bases of the junction left unmatched. This CDR3 region has 15 residues. Germline values: CDR1 SQVTM, CDR2 ANQGSEA. In DNA form, the CDR3 reads TGCAGCGTTGAAGGGGGACTAGCGGGAGGACTCGAGCAGTACTTC. Encoded protein: CSVEGGLAGGLEQYF.